The clone carrying this T cell receptor beta chain was detected only a few times. Its matching antigen is unknown. The data were produced by immunoSEQ multiplex PCR, yet TCRdb's version contains in-frame clones alone and is incomplete. The data show tens of thousands of clones, around 74% seen once. This entry is derived from a study of vaccination effects on CD4 cells after COVID-19. Study at large: The second dose preceded post-vaccine samples by a median of 72 days.

Upon completion of around eleven days in culture, CD4+ T cells were isolated. The participants, recipients of two vaccine doses, got either BNT162b2 or mRNA-1273. Study conclusions and caveats: There was marked clonal contraction among infection- and vaccine-induced clones late after vaccination.

The material was CD4+ T cells from PBMCs cultured without peptide, obtained after COVID-19 vaccination. This TCR was recovered from a human donor who received a COVID-19 vaccine.

The CDR3 loop reads CASISSLGTGLSTNEKLFF. The CDR3 bases are TGTGCCAGCATCTCTAGTCTAGGGACAGGGTTATCAACTAATGAAAAACTGTTTTTT. The chain combines TRBV5-5 with TRBJ1-4; TRBD1 agrees at 9 bases. The CDR3 covers 19 residues. CDR1 is SGHKS and CDR2 is YYEKEE in the germline V gene (reference sequence). V lost 6 bases and J lost 0; bases outside the gene matches: 15.